This T cell receptor (beta chain) was identified in a study of cytomegalovirus exposure and HLA in healthy donors. The overall study: Roughly 180 million T cells yielded 100 million or so unique TCR beta sequences, as an earlier analysis found.

This clone was recorded a few times. Its specificity is not known. The study, taken as a whole, reports: At a 0.05 false discovery rate, a later analysis found some 18,000 TCR beta sequences to be associated with HLA alleles. CMV serostatus alone was available as immune exposure information. It was confirmed in vitro that a few of the CMV-associated chains were specific for CMV antigens.

With 60 Vbeta and 13 Jbeta primers, the PCR was carried out. Method: immunoSEQ multiplex PCR; TCRdb's copy keeps in-frame clones and lacks some. The data hold under 80,000 clones, with over 70% observed a single time. The CDR3 has 15 residues. Germline values: CDR1 SGHVS, CDR2 FQNEAQ. V was clipped by 5 bases and J by 2 bases; unmatched bases: 8. The sequenced material came from PBMCs. This TCR derives from a woman between 40 and 50 years old in good health and CMV-seronegative. The V call is TRBV7-8, the J call TRBJ2-7; the match to TRBD1 covers 8 bases. The CDR3 bases are TGTGCCAGCAGCCCCCGGGACAGGTCCCCCTACGAGCAGTACTTC. Its translation: CASSPRDRSPYEQYF.